One and the same sample provided the 18 T cell receptor beta chains below, sequenced in a study of identifying expanded T cells in peripheral blood (dated by TCRdb to about 2019). Libraries came from the immunoSEQ multiplex PCR assay. TCRdb's version of the immuneACCESS table is confined to in-frame rearrangements and falls short of the full clone set. An unresolved V gene accounts for under half of the shortfall where checked; the remainder is of unknown origin. This sample comprises about 80,000 clones, around nine tenths of them detected only once. The top ten hold over 15% of the sample. Sequenced input: blood. The receptors here all came from a person between 18 and 70 years old in good health.

The chain couples TRBV4-3 to TRBJ2-3; TRBD2 aligns across 10 bases. The germline V gene encodes CDR1 LGHNA and CDR2 YSLEER. This CDR3 is built from 18 residues. V lost 1 base to trimming and J lost 6 bases; unmatched junction nucleotides: 13. The CDR3 DNA follows: TGCGCCAGCAGCCAAGTCACTAGCGGGACCGGAAGTGGGGATACGCAGTATTTT. It specifies CASSQVTSGTGSGDTQYF.

The chain is built from TRBV2 and TRBJ2-1; D not certain. V dropped 6 bases and J dropped 7 bases, with 7 bases sitting between them. There are 11 residues in the CDR3. Germline loops: CDR1 SNHLY, CDR2 FYNNEI. CDR3: CASREVNEQFF. The CDR3 nucleotides are TGTGCCAGCAGAGAGGTGAATGAGCAGTTCTTC.

The rearrangement links TRBV5-4 to TRBJ1-5, with a possible D match to TRBD1 (5 bases). The germline V gene encodes CDR1 SGHNT and CDR2 YYREEE (reference sequence). Trimming took off 1 base at V and 4 bases at J, with 15 bases between the two ends. This CDR3 has 16 amino acids. The CDR3 nucleotides are TGTGCCAGCAGCTTGTGCGACAGTACACCTAATCAGCCCCAGCATTTT. It codes for CASSLCDSTPNQPQHF. Together with reference TRBV5-4 and TRBJ1-5, the CDR3 gives the full variable domain: ETGVTQSPTHLIKTRGQQVTLRCSSQSGHNTVSWYQQALGQGPQFIFQYYREEENGRGNFPPRFSGLQFPNYSSELNVNALELDDSALYLCASSLCDSTPNQPQHFGDGTRLSIL.

The genes are TRBV7-2 and TRBJ2-3; D could derive from TRBD1 or TRBD2 (6 bases each). Trimming took 4 bases from V and 3 from J, leaving 23 bases between them. The CDR3 has 18 amino acids. Germline lookup yields CDR1 SGHTA and CDR2 FQGNSA. As DNA, the CDR3 is TGTGCCAGCAGCTCCACCTATCCCGGAGGGGGGCCTACAGATACGCAGTATTTT. Translation: CASSSTYPGGGPTDTQYF.

CDR3 bases: TGTGCCAGCAGCCCCCCCCTTCCGGGTTCCTACGAGCAGTACTTC. Its translation: CASSPPLPGSYEQYF. The chain couples TRBV5-6 to TRBJ2-7; D is unclear. Trimming cost V 4 bases and J 1 base, with 15 bases left between them. The CDR3 contains 15 residues. Germline V gene lookup returns CDR1 SGHDT and CDR2 YYEEEE.

The genes are TRBV28 and TRBJ2-5; D not resolved. Germline lookup yields CDR1 MDHEN and CDR2 SYDVKM. This CDR3 comprises 14 residues. V lost 7 bases to trimming and J lost 5 bases, with 17 bases between them. This chain's CDR3 is CASTTPYGQETQYF. For the CDR3, the DNA is TGTGCCAGCACCACACCATATGGCCAGGAGACCCAGTACTTC.

The chain combines TRBV5-1 with TRBJ2-3; perhaps TRBD1 as D (5 bases). Germline V CDR1 and CDR2: SGHRS, YFSETQ. V was clipped by 0 bases and J by 0 bases, with 8 bases between them. The CDR3 covers 15 residues. This CDR3 reads CASSLVQGSTDTQYF. The CDR3 DNA is TGCGCCAGCAGCTTGGTTCAGGGCAGCACAGATACGCAGTATTTT.

The chain has TRBV9 and TRBJ1-1, with D tentatively TRBD1 (5 bases). The CDR3 length is 13 residues. Germline values: CDR1 SGDLS, CDR2 YYNGEE. V was shortened by 1 base and J by 13 bases, with 17 bases between the two germline ends. The CDR3 loop reads CASSVNLGDQVFF. The CDR3 DNA sequence: TGTGCCAGCAGCGTAAACCTCGGGGACCAGGTTTTCTTT.

V gene TRBV5-5 combines with J gene TRBJ1-3; possible D gene TRBD1, 5 bases. This CDR3 comprises 14 residues. From germline, CDR1 is SGHKS and CDR2 YYEKEE (reference sequence). With 4 bases removed from V and 4 bases from J, the gap between germline ends came to 12 bases. The CDR3 region has the DNA TGTGCCAGCAGCCGGGACGACCTGGGAAACACCATATATTTT. Protein product: CASSRDDLGNTIYF.

This clone was counted a single time. The chain recombines TRBV20-1 with TRBJ1-2; D gene unclear. Germline CDR1 reads DFQATT; CDR2 reads SNEGSKA (reference sequence). CDR3 length: 11 amino acids. The V end lost 3 bases, the J end lost 4 bases, and 6 bases lay between the germline ends. The CDR3 reads CSASNSYGYTF. The CDR3, as DNA: TGCAGTGCTAGCAACAGCTATGGCTACACCTTC.

The chain links TRBV7-8 to TRBJ1-5; 8 nucleotides agree with TRBD1. After removal of 5 bases from V and 7 bases from J, the junction contained 7 bases not matched to a gene. The CDR3 is 14 amino acids. Germline V gene lookup returns CDR1 SGHVS and CDR2 FQNEAQ. The CDR3 nucleotides read TGTGCCAGCAGCCAGGACAGGGTATGGCAGCCCCAGCATTTT. Its protein product is CASSQDRVWQPQHF.

V is TRBV18 and J is TRBJ1-4, with no clear D. The length of the CDR3 is 16 residues. Germline V gene lookup returns CDR1 KGHSH and CDR2 LQKENI. V lost 3 bases to trimming and J lost 8 bases, with 19 bases between them. The CDR3 here is CASSPVEWSMAEKLFF. The DNA of the CDR3 is TGTGCCAGCTCACCTGTCGAATGGAGTATGGCCGAAAAACTGTTTTTT.

This chain's CDR3 is CASRGALGRNQPQHF. The CDR3 nucleotides are TGTGCCAGCAGGGGGGCGCTGGGCCGCAATCAGCCCCAGCATTTT. The chain couples TRBV6-4 to TRBJ1-5; tentatively, D is TRBD1 (6 bases). V lost 6 bases and J 2 bases, leaving 14 bases between the germline ends. Germline CDR1 is MRHNA and CDR2 is SNTAGT. The CDR3 sequence is 15 residues long.

This chain joins TRBV6-5 and TRBJ1-4, with D possibly matching TRBD1 (5 bases). This CDR3 has 14 amino acids. The germline V gene has CDR1 MNHEY and CDR2 SVGAGI. Trimming cost V 6 bases and J 2 bases, with 10 bases left between them. CDR3 bases: TGTGCCAGCAGGTCCGGACACACTAATGAAAAACTGTTTTTT. Its translation: CASRSGHTNEKLFF.

V usage is TRBV6-6 and J usage is TRBJ2-7, with D maybe TRBD1 (5 bases). The CDR3 sequence is 15 residues long. V lost 2 bases to trimming and J lost 3 bases, with 14 bases between them. Germline lookup yields CDR1 MNHNY and CDR2 SVGAGI (reference sequence). Here the CDR3 reads CASSYLAGIDYEQYF. The CDR3 bases are TGTGCCAGCAGTTACCTTGCAGGGATCGACTACGAGCAGTACTTC.

The genes are TRBV13 and TRBJ1-1; D gene unclear. Germline V gives CDR1 PRHDT, CDR2 FYEKMQ (reference sequence). Trimming pared 3 bases from V and 1 base from J, leaving 3 bases between. CDR3 size: 12 residues. CDR3 DNA: TGTGCCAGCAGCTTGGCGAACACTGAAGCTTTCTTT. Its translation is CASSLANTEAFF.

The chain carries TRBV10-3 and TRBJ2-2, with D perhaps being TRBD1 or TRBD2 (7 bases each). Trimming removed 2 bases at V and 10 bases at J, with 17 bases between. CDR1 and CDR2 from the germline V gene are ENHRY and SYGVKD. The CDR3 totals 15 residues. The CDR3, as DNA: TGTGCCATCAGTGAGAACAGGGGCCGGGGGGAGGAGCTGTTTTTT. This codes for CAISENRGRGEELFF.

The V call is TRBV27, the J call TRBJ1-3, with D maybe TRBD1 (5 bases). This CDR3 has 13 residues. Trimming took off 4 bases at V and 3 bases at J, with 7 bases between the two ends. Germline V gene data show CDR1 as MNHEY and CDR2 as SMNVEV (reference sequence). CDR3 region: CASSWDFGNTIYF. Written as DNA, the CDR3 is TGTGCCAGCAGTTGGGACTTTGGAAACACCATATATTTT.